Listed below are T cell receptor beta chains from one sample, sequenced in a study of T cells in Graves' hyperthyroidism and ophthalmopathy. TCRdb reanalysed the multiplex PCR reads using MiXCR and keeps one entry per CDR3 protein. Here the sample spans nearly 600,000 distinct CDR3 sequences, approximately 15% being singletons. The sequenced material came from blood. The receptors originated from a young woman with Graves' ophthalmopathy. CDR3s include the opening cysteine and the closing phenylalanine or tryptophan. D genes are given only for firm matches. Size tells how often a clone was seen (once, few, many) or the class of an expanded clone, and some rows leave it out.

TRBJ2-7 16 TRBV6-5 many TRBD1 TGTGCCAGCAGTTACCTAAATCCGGGACAGGGCTACGAGCAGTACTTC CASSYLNPGQGYEQYF
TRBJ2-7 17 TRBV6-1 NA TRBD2 TGTGCCAGCAGTCACCCTCCAGTGGCTAGCGGGCCCTACGAGCAGTACTTC CASSHPPVASGPYEQYF
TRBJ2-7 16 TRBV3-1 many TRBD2 TGTGCCAGCAGCCAAGATAGCGCTAGCGGGAGAGACGAGCAGTACTTC CASSQDSASGRDEQYF
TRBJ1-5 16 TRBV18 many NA TGTGCCAGCTCACCACAGACGGGGCGAGGGTTCGGGCCCCAGCATTTT CASSPQTGRGFGPQHF
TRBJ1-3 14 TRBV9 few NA TGTGCCAGCAGCGTAAGAGAGTTCCTCGGGGCCATATATTTT CASSVREFLGAIYF
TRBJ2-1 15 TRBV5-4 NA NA TGTGCCAGCAGCCCCCGGATAGAGGTCCGGGATGAGCAGTTCTTC CASSPRIEVRDEQFF
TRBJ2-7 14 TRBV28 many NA TGTGCCAGCAGTTTTCGGGGTCGGAGCGACGAGCAGTACTTC CASSFRGRSDEQYF
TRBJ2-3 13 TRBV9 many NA TGTGCCAGCAGCGCACGACTCGGAAATACGCAGTATTTT CASSARLGNTQYF
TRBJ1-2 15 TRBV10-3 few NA TGTGCCATCAGTGAGTCCCCGACAGCTAACTATGGCTACACCTTC CAISESPTANYGYTF
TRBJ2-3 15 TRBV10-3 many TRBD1 TGTGCCATCAGTGATCCGGGGACAGTAACAGATACGCAGTATTTT CAISDPGTVTDTQYF
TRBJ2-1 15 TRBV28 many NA TGTGCCAGCAGTTTACCGACTCGGGCCCACAATGAGCAGTTCTTC CASSLPTRAHNEQFF
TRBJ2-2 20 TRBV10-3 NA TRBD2 TGTGCCGCGGAGGAGAGTACTAGCGGGAGGGCCCTCACGGACACCGGGGAGCTGTTTTTT CAAEESTSGRALTDTGELFF
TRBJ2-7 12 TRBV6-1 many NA TGTGCCAGCAGGGGAGGGGGGCACGAGCAGTACTTC CASRGGGHEQYF
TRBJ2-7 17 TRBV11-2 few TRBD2 TGTGCCAGCAGGGCCATCTCCGGGGCTAGCGGTGAGAGCGAGCAGTACTTC CASRAISGASGESEQYF
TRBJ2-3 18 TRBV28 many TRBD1 TGTGCCAGCAGTTCCCCCAGCTGGGTGCAGGGGGCTACAGATACGCAGTATTTT CASSSPSWVQGATDTQYF
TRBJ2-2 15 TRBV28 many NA TGTGCCAGCAGTTGGTGGGCGACGAACACCGGGGAGCTGTTTTTT CASSWWATNTGELFF
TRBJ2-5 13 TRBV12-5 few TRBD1 TGTGCTAGTGGCATCGACAGGGAAGAGACCCAGTACTTC CASGIDREETQYF
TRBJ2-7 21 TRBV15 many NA TGTGCCACCAGCAGAGATCCCACCGTATCGGGGCCCGGGACGAGAGGGAACGAGCAGTACTTC CATSRDPTVSGPGTRGNEQYF
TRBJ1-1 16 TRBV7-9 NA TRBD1 TGTGCCAGCAGCTCCAACCCGACAGGGCGGAACACTGAAGCTTTCTTT CASSSNPTGRNTEAFF
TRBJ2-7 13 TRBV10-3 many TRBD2 TGTGCCACCTTAGCGGGAGGGCCCTCCGAGCAGTACTTC CATLAGGPSEQYF
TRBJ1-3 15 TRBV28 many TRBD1 TGTGCCAGCAGTTTACCAGGGGGCTCTGGAAACACCATATATTTT CASSLPGGSGNTIYF
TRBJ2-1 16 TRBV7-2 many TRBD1 TGTGCCAGCAGCTTCTCCGCATGGGACAGCTACAATGAGCAGTTCTTC CASSFSAWDSYNEQFF
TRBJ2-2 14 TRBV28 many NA TGTGCCAGCATGGCAGGGGGGGGGACCGGGGAGCTGTTTTTT CASMAGGGTGELFF
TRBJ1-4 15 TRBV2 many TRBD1 TGTGCCAGCAGTGAGGCGGGACAGGGACATGAAAAACTGTTTTTT CASSEAGQGHEKLFF
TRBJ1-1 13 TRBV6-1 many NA TGTGCCAGCAGTCAGGACCCGAACACTGAAGCTTTCTTT CASSQDPNTEAFF
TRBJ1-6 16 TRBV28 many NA TGTGCCAGCAGTCTCCTCGGCGGGCGCCCCAAGGTGGCCCTCCACTTT CASSLLGGRPKVALHF
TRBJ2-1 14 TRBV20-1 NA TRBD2 TGCAGTGCTGCCAGCGGGATCTCCTACAATGAGCAGTTCTTC CSAASGISYNEQFF
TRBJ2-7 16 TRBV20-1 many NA TGCAGTGCTAGAGCCCCCTTGGTGGGAGTATCCTACGAGCAGTACTTC CSARAPLVGVSYEQYF
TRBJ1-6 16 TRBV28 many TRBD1 TGTGCCAGCACCCAACAGGGGCTGACTTATAATTCACCCCTCCACTTT CASTQQGLTYNSPLHF
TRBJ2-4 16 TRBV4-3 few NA TGCGCCAGCAGCCGTAGTTCCGGCCAGACCAAAAACATTCAGTACTTC CASSRSSGQTKNIQYF
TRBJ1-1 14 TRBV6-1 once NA TGTGCCAGCAGTGTTGATCCAGGGTACACTGAAGCTTTCTTT CASSVDPGYTEAFF
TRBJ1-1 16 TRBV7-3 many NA TGTGCCAGCAGCTCCTACGGAGGGGGGCTAAACACTGAAGCTTTCTTT CASSSYGGGLNTEAFF
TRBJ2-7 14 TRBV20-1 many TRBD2 TGCAGTGCTAGAGATCATCGGGAGGCCTACGAGCAGTACTTC CSARDHREAYEQYF
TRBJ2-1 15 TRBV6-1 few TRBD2 TGTGCCAGCAGACAGGGACTAGCGGGAAGAAATGAGCAGTTCTTC CASRQGLAGRNEQFF
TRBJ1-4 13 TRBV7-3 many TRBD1 TGTGCCAGCAGTCTCACAGGGGGTGAAAAACTGTTTTTT CASSLTGGEKLFF
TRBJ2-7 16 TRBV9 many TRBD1 TGTGCCAGCAGCGTCATCGGAGGGACAGGGTCCTACGAGCAGTACTTC CASSVIGGTGSYEQYF
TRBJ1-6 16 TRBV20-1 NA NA TGCAGTGCTAGAGGTGGGACCGCCATTTATAATTCACCCCTCCACTTT CSARGGTAIYNSPLHF
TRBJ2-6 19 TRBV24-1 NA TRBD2 TGTGCCACCAGTGGCAATAGCGGGAGCCTCCTCTCTGGGGCCAACGTCCTGACTTTC CATSGNSGSLLSGANVLTF
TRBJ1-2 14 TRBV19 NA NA TGTGCCAGTAGCCTGGCAGGGTTGGACTATGGCTACACCTTC CASSLAGLDYGYTF
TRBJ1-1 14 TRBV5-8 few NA TGTGCCAGCAGCTTCCCTCTTATGAACACTGAAGCTTTCTTT CASSFPLMNTEAFF
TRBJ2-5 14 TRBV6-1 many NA TGTGCCAGCAGTGAGACTGCAATCCAAGAGACCCAGTACTTC CASSETAIQETQYF
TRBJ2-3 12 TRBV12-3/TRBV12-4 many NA TGTGCCAGCAGTTTAGAATTAGATACGCAGTATTTT CASSLELDTQYF
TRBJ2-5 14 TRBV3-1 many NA TGTGCCAGCAGCCAAGTCGGCAGTACTGAGACCCAGTACTTC CASSQVGSTETQYF
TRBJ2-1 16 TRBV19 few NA TGTGCCAGTAGTATAAACCAGGGCAGCTCCTACAATGAGCAGTTCTTC CASSINQGSSYNEQFF
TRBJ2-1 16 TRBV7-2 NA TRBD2 TGTGCCAGCAGCTTAGGTCGGCTAGCGGAGTACAATGAGCAGTTCTTC CASSLGRLAEYNEQFF
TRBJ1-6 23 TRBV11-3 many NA TGTGCCAGCAGCTTAGAAGACCGCCGGGACGGATCGTGGGAGTTGATCGGGGATTCACCCCTCCACTTT CASSLEDRRDGSWELIGDSPLHF
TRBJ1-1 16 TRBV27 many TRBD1 TGTGCCAGCAGTTTTAAACAGGGGGAAGTGAACACTGAAGCTTTCTTT CASSFKQGEVNTEAFF
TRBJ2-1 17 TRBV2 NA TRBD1 TGTGCCAGCAGGGAGTCCGGGACAGGGGGCAGCTACAATGAGCAGTTCTTC CASRESGTGGSYNEQFF
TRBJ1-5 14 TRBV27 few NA TGTGCCAGCAGAAACAAGGGGACAAATCAGCCCCAGCATTTT CASRNKGTNQPQHF
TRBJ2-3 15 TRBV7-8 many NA TGTGCCAGCATCCCGACAGCTTTTAGCACAGATACGCAGTATTTT CASIPTAFSTDTQYF
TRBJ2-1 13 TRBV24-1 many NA TGTGCCACCAGTGAGGGGTCCTACAATGAGCAGTTCTTC CATSEGSYNEQFF
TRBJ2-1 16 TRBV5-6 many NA TGTGCCAGCAGCTTGAGCTCGGGACCAATCTACAATGAGCAGTTCTTC CASSLSSGPIYNEQFF
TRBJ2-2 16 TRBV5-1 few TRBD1 TGCGCCAGCAGCCCCACAGGGGGCTTGGACACCGGGGAGCTGTTTTTT CASSPTGGLDTGELFF
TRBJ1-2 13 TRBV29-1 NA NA TGCAGCGTCTCCGCCTGGATCAACTATGGCTACACCTTC CSVSAWINYGYTF
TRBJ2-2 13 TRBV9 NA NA TGTGCCAGCAGCGTAGGGTCCACCGGGGAGCTGTTTTTT CASSVGSTGELFF
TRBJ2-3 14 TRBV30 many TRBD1 TGTGCCTGGAGCGGACAGGTGAGCACAGATACGCAGTATTTT CAWSGQVSTDTQYF
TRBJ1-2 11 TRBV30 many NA TGTGCCTGGGGACATAACTATGGCTACACCTTC CAWGHNYGYTF
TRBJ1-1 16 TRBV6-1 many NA TGTGCCAGCAGTGAAGTGGGCAGGGCCCAGGACACTGAAGCTTTCTTT CASSEVGRAQDTEAFF
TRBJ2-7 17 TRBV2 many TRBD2 TGTGCCAGCAATACCGGGACTAGCGGCTCGTTTTCCTACGAGCAGTACTTC CASNTGTSGSFSYEQYF
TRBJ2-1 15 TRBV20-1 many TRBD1 TGCAGTGCTAGAGCTCGGGGACAGGGTTACAATGAGCAGTTCTTC CSARARGQGYNEQFF